The 27 T cell receptor beta chains presented below share a single source sample, sequenced in a study of blood T cells in healthy people across ages. Alongside a J-beta primer mix, a sample-barcoded 5' primer served in a second PCR lasting 7 to 11 cycles. TCRdb re-derived calls from the 5' RACE reads in MiXCR, one entry per CDR3 protein. The repertoire holds just over 1 million distinct CDR3 sequences, with under 45% as singletons. Sequenced input: blood. The source is a woman aged 60-70 years in good health.

CDR3 nucleotide sequence: TGTGCCAGCAGCGGGTCCCCAGATACGCAGTATTTT. Translation gives CASSGSPDTQYF. The chain couples TRBV6-5 to TRBJ2-3, with D unclear. The CDR3 contains 12 residues. The germline CDR1 and CDR2 sequences are MNHEY and SVGAGI. V was pared by 6 bases and J by 4 bases, with 8 bases between.

The V and J genes are TRBV7-2 and TRBJ2-1, with D perhaps given as TRBD1 or TRBD2 (7 bases each). This CDR3 comprises 15 residues. V was trimmed by 5 bases and J by 6 bases, leaving 17 bases between them. The germline V gene has CDR1 SGHTA and CDR2 FQGNSA. The CDR3 reads CASSQGGAGRNEQFF. The CDR3 DNA follows: TGTGCCAGCAGCCAGGGGGGGGCAGGGCGCAATGAGCAGTTCTTC.

This clonotype was counted between two and nine times. This chain uses TRBV3-1 with TRBJ2-7, with 7 positions matching TRBD2. Trimming at V came to 4 bases and at J to 6 bases, leaving 9 bases not matched to a gene. Germline CDR1 reads LGHDT; CDR2 reads YNNKEL (reference sequence). This CDR3 has 14 amino acids. The CDR3 spells CASSRGVTSSEQYF. As DNA, the CDR3 is TGTGCCAGCAGCCGGGGGGTGACTAGCTCCGAGCAGTACTTC.

The chain combines TRBV12-3 or TRBV12-4 with TRBJ1-4, with TRBD1 matching 7 bases. The CDR3 runs to 16 residues. The V gene end was trimmed by 5 bases and the J gene end by 4 bases; junction bases not matched to a gene: 10. The CDR3 coding sequence is TGTGCCAGCAGTATTTCCGGGACAGAGAGTAATGAAAAACTGTTTTTT. This translates into CASSISGTESNEKLFF.

V gene TRBV20-1 combines with J gene TRBJ2-4, with 10 bases identical to TRBD1. The germline gives CDR1 DFQATT, CDR2 SNEGSKA (reference sequence). The CDR3 is 15 residues long. V was pared by 5 bases and J by 2 bases, with 6 bases of the junction left unmatched. DNA of the CDR3: TGCAGTGCTGTAAGACAGGGGGCGTCCAAAAACATTCAGTACTTC. Translation: CSAVRQGASKNIQYF.

Many counts were recorded for this clonotype. The chain uses TRBV7-2 and TRBJ2-7; tentatively, D is TRBD1 or TRBD2 (5 bases each). Germline values: CDR1 SGHTA, CDR2 FQGNSA. Trimming removed 5 bases at V and 1 base at J, with 9 bases between. This CDR3 comprises 13 residues. The CDR3 protein is CASSRGPSYEQYF. CDR3 nucleotide sequence: TGTGCCAGCAGCCGGGGCCCTTCCTACGAGCAGTACTTC.

Only one count was recorded for this clonotype. Being one base from a much bigger clone, this may be a read error. The chain combines TRBV29-1 with TRBJ2-3; possibly TRBD1 for D (7 bases). The CDR3 is 17 residues long. The germline V gene encodes CDR1 SQVTM and CDR2 ANQGSEA. CDR3 region: CSVELSRGVLSADTLYF. CDR3 DNA: TGCAGCGTTGAATTGAGCAGGGGGGTCTTATCAGCAGATACGCTGTATTTT.

The chain couples TRBV29-1 to TRBJ1-5, with unresolved D. This CDR3 has 12 amino acids. In germline, CDR1 is SQVTM, CDR2 ANQGSEA. V lost 0 bases to trimming and J lost 6 bases, with 6 bases between them. The CDR3 coding sequence is TGCAGCGTTGAAGATCCTGGTCAGCCCCAGCATTTT. It translates to CSVEDPGQPQHF.

The rearrangement links TRBV5-1 to TRBJ2-1; D is possibly TRBD2 (6 bases). CDR1 and CDR2 (germline): SGHRS, YFSETQ. This CDR3 region has 13 residues. Trimming stripped 0 bases from V and 7 bases from J, with 8 bases between. The chain's CDR3 is CASSLAGTNEQFF. In nucleotides, the CDR3 is TGCGCCAGCAGCTTGGCCGGGACTAATGAGCAGTTCTTC.

The rearrangement joins TRBV12-3 or TRBV12-4 to TRBJ2-1; 9 bases map to TRBD2. This CDR3 has 15 residues. The V gene end was trimmed by 2 bases and the J gene end by 7 bases; junction bases not matched to a gene: 6. The chain's CDR3 is CASSLRGRAGNEQFF. Here the CDR3 DNA reads TGTGCCAGCAGTTTACGCGGGAGGGCAGGGAATGAGCAGTTCTTC.

With respect to this clonotype: This may be a read error: a much more frequent sequence differs by one nucleotide. J is TRBJ2-5 and V is TRBV7-3; no clear D. Per germline, CDR1 SGHTA and CDR2 FQGTGA. The CDR3 contains 15 residues. V shed 1 base and J shed 11 bases, with 20 bases lying between them. The DNA for the CDR3 is TGTGCCAGCAGCTTAATTAAAACAGTCTACAATGAGCAGTACTTC. It specifies CASSLIKTVYNEQYF.

This sequence joins TRBV4-1 and TRBJ2-3, with 8 bases fitting TRBD2. Trimming took 5 bases from V and 2 from J; bases not matched to a gene: 12. Germline V gene sequence: CDR1 MGHRA, CDR2 YSYEKL. This CDR3 is built from 17 residues. CDR3 nucleotide sequence: TGCGCCAGCAGCTTTAAAGTAGCGGGGCGCCCCACAGATACGCAGTATTTT. Translated, it gives CASSFKVAGRPTDTQYF.

The rearrangement uses TRBV6-5 and TRBJ2-6; 7 nucleotides agree with TRBD1. Per the germline V gene, CDR1 is MNHEY and CDR2 is SVGAGI. J gave up 1 base and V 2 bases, and 8 bases lay outside the gene matches. The CDR3 extends over 18 amino acids. The CDR3 loop reads CASSYQDRLMSGANVLTF. The CDR3 DNA follows: TGTGCCAGCAGTTACCAGGACAGGCTTATGTCTGGGGCCAACGTCCTGACTTTC.

The rearrangement joins TRBV20-1 to TRBJ2-1; 8 nucleotides align to TRBD2. From germline, CDR1 is DFQATT and CDR2 SNEGSKA (reference sequence). The CDR3 is 15 residues long. J was trimmed by 0 bases and V by 5 bases; bases with no gene match: 6. The CDR3 region is CSALESGSSYNEQFF. CDR3 in DNA: TGCAGTGCTCTGGAAAGCGGGAGCTCCTACAATGAGCAGTTCTTC.

Comment on this clonotype: An end of the junction does not agree with germline; a read error may underlie this. The chain links TRBV12-3 or TRBV12-4 to TRBJ2-6; either TRBD1 or TRBD2 may fit D (5 bases each). The CDR3 is 15 residues long. The CDR3 DNA reads TGTGCCAGCAGCTTACCGGAGGCTGGGGCCAACGTCCCGACTTTC. Amino acids: CASSLPEAGANVPTF.

The chain employs TRBV7-6 and TRBJ2-7; 9 nucleotides align to TRBD2. This CDR3 is 15 amino acids long. J gave up 2 bases and V 1 base, and 3 bases lay outside the gene matches. Per the germline V gene, CDR1 is SGHVS and CDR2 is FNYEAQ. As DNA, the CDR3 is TGTGCCAGCAGCTTAGAAGGGACTAGCCCCTACGAGCAGTACTTC. This sequence encodes CASSLEGTSPYEQYF. Complete variable domain (other parts from reference TRBV7-6 and TRBJ2-7): GAGVSQSPRYKVTKRGQDVALRCDPISGHVSLYWYRQALGQGPEFLTYFNYEAQQDKSGLPNDRFSAERPEGSISTLTIQRTEQRDSAMYRCASSLEGTSPYEQYFGPGTRLTVT.

The table lists this clonotype with a few counts. The genes are TRBV5-1 and TRBJ2-3, with 8 bases identical to TRBD2. The V gene end was trimmed by 4 bases and the J gene end by 3 bases; junction bases not matched to a gene: 7. Germline CDR1 reads SGHRS; CDR2 reads YFSETQ. This CDR3 contains 15 residues. The CDR3, as DNA: TGCGCCAGCAGCCCAAGCGGGAGTACGACAGATACGCAGTATTTT. It translates to CASSPSGSTTDTQYF.

As concerns this clonotype: One end of the junction is discordant with germline, which a read error may explain. V and J are TRBV12-3 or TRBV12-4 and TRBJ2-3; 9 bases line up with TRBD1. This CDR3 has 16 amino acids. In nucleotides, the CDR3 is TGTGCCAGCAGTTTATCGGGACAGGGAGGGACAGATACGCGGTATTTT. Translated, it gives CASSLSGQGGTDTRYF.

The V and J genes are TRBV6-2 or TRBV6-3 and TRBJ2-3, with TRBD2 matching over 9 bases. Germline-derived CDR1 and CDR2 are MNHEY and SVGEGT. Trimming cost V 5 bases and J 3 bases; bases outside gene matches: 12. The length of the CDR3 is 17 residues. The CDR3 DNA sequence: TGTGCCAGCAGTGACGCAGGGCGGGGGGGCCTTACAGATACGCAGTATTTT. Its protein is CASSDAGRGGLTDTQYF.

In its sample, this clonotype was seen many times. CDR3 DNA sequence: TGTGCCAGCAGCTTAGCGCCGTCAGGGGCGCACGAGCAGTACTTC. Amino acid sequence: CASSLAPSGAHEQYF. V usage is TRBV11-1 and J usage is TRBJ2-7; possible D gene TRBD1, 6 bases. Looked up from germline, CDR1 is SGHAT and CDR2 is FQDESV (reference sequence). The CDR3 totals 15 residues. V was pared by 0 bases and J by 5 bases, with 14 bases between.

The rearrangement links TRBV5-1 to TRBJ2-7; D assignment may be TRBD1 or TRBD2 (6 bases each). The CDR3 consists of 16 residues. Trimming took off 0 bases at V and 0 bases at J, with 13 bases between the two ends. CDR1 and CDR2 (germline): SGHRS, YFSETQ. The CDR3: CASSLGHRDSSYEQYF. Written as DNA, the CDR3 is TGCGCCAGCAGCTTGGGACACAGGGACTCCTCCTACGAGCAGTACTTC.

V is TRBV7-7 and J is TRBJ2-2; D possibly corresponds to TRBD1 (5 bases). Trimming took off 2 bases at V and 6 bases at J, with 13 bases between the two ends. CDR1 and CDR2 (germline): SSHAT, FNYEAQ (reference sequence). The CDR3 sequence is 15 residues long. This chain's CDR3 is CASSLQGSKAGELFF. DNA of the CDR3: TGTGCCAGCAGCTTACAGGGAAGCAAGGCCGGGGAGCTGTTTTTT.

The V and J genes are TRBV20-1 and TRBJ1-6; D might be TRBD1 (5 bases). The V and J ends lost 0 bases and 9 bases respectively, with 21 bases between them. Germline assignment: CDR1 DFQATT and CDR2 SNEGSKA (reference sequence). The CDR3 is made up of 17 amino acids. CDR3 sequence reads: CSARESGMGQGGSPLHF. The CDR3 nucleotides read TGCAGTGCTAGAGAGAGTGGTATGGGCCAGGGTGGTTCACCCCTCCACTTT.

The chain links TRBV12-3 or TRBV12-4 to TRBJ2-1; 7 bases are shared with TRBD2. The J call may be wrong; the DNA end is better matched by TRBJ2-7. The CDR3 is made up of 15 amino acids. The CDR3 loop reads CASSRRGSFGNEQYF. The DNA of the CDR3 is TGTGCCAGCAGCCGACGCGGGAGCTTCGGGAATGAGCAGTACTTC.

The genes are TRBV5-1 and TRBJ2-3; 9 bases agree with TRBD1. The germline CDR1 and CDR2 sequences are SGHRS and YFSETQ. The junction had 7 bases not matched to a gene; V was cut back by 5 bases and J by 0 bases. The CDR3 is made up of 16 amino acids. CDR3 residues: CASRLTGGGSTDTQYF. CDR3 coding DNA: TGCGCCAGCAGATTGACAGGGGGGGGAAGCACAGATACGCAGTATTTT.

This clonotype turned up a few times. The chain uses TRBV18 and TRBJ2-3; no clear D gene. V lost 3 bases, J lost 1 base, and 14 bases lay in between. The CDR3 spans 16 residues. The germline V gene encodes CDR1 KGHSH and CDR2 LQKENI. CDR3 nucleotides: TGTGCCAGCTCACCCTGGGCTAGTCCTGGCACAGATACGCAGTATTTT. Translation: CASSPWASPGTDTQYF.

The chain uses TRBV10-3 and TRBJ1-4; a possible D gene is TRBD1 (6 bases). This CDR3 contains 12 residues. Germline loops: CDR1 ENHRY, CDR2 SYGVKD. The V gene lost 11 bases and the J gene lost 4 bases, with 11 bases spanning the gap. DNA for the CDR3: TGTGCCGACAGGTCTATTAATGAAAAACTGTTTTTT. This encodes CADRSINEKLFF.